This T cell receptor (beta chain) was recorded in a study of cytomegalovirus exposure and HLA in healthy donors. Study observations and caveats: In vitro checks showed that three CMV-associated chains really do target CMV antigens. A later analysis found most CMV-associated TCR beta chains apparently HLA-restricted.

It was healthy bone marrow donors who served as donors. The germline V gene has CDR1 MDHEN and CDR2 SYDVKM. The CDR3 extends over 15 amino acids. It was with 60 Vbeta and 13 Jbeta primers that the PCR ran. Original processing methods: Unique TCR beta chains numbered around 80 million in a later analysis, with roughly 10 million shared. Sequencing was performed with immunoSEQ multiplex PCR; in TCRdb, only in-frame clones are kept and a portion is missing. V, J and clone size reflect that table, while D and trimming were determined from the DNA. The repertoire includes about 110,000 clones, over 80% of them detected once, and 0.24% sits in the top ten. As concerns this clone: Its target is unknown. Compared with germline, one end of the junction differs, possibly owing to a read error.

The receptor was isolated from a man aged 45 to 65 in good health and CMV-seronegative. Sequences were obtained from PBMCs. This chain uses TRBV28 with TRBJ2-7; 7 bases align to TRBD1. The CDR3 coding sequence is TGTGCCAGCAGTGTATCCGGGACAGCATCCTACGTGCAGTACTTC. Amino acid sequence: CASSVSGTASYVQYF.